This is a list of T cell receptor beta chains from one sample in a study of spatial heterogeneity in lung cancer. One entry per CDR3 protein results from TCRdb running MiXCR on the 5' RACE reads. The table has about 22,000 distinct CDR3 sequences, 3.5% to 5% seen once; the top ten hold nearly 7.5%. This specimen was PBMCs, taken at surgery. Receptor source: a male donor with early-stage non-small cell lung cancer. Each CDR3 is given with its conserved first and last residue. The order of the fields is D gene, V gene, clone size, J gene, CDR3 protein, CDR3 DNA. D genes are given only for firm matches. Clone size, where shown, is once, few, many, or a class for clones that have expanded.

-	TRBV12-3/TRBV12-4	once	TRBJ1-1	CASSPGTGNTEAFF	TGTGCCAGCAGTCCGGGGACGGGGAACACTGAAGCTTTCTTT
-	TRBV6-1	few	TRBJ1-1	CASSEASLAMNTEAFF	TGTGCCAGCAGTGAAGCCTCGTTAGCCATGAACACTGAAGCTTTCTTT
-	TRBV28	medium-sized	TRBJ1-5	CASSLTGQPQHF	TGTGCCAGCAGTTTAACCGGTCAGCCCCAGCATTTT
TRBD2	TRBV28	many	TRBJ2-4	CASRLAGERAKNIQYF	TGTGCCAGCAGACTAGCGGGGGAAAGGGCCAAAAACATTCAGTACTTC
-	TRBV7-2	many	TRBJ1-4	CASSPPGPTATNEKLFF	TGTGCCAGCAGCCCACCGGGACCGACAGCAACTAATGAAAAACTGTTTTTT
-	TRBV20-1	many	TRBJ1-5	CSAIHGAGNQPQHF	TGCAGTGCCATACACGGTGCGGGCAATCAGCCCCAGCATTTT
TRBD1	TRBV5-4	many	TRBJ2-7	CASSIWTGGGYEQYF	TGTGCCAGCAGCATCTGGACAGGGGGGGGCTACGAGCAGTACTTC
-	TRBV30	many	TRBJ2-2	CAWSVIDRNTGELFF	TGTGCCTGGAGTGTAATTGACAGGAACACCGGGGAGCTGTTTTTT
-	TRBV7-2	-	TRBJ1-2	CASSLISDVNYGYTF	TGTGCCAGCAGCTTAATTTCCGACGTTAACTATGGCTACACCTTC
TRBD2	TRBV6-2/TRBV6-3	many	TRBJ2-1	CASSYGGSGTNEQFF	TGTGCCAGCAGTTACGGCGGGAGCGGGACGAATGAGCAGTTCTTC
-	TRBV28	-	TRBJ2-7	CAGSWAGYEQYF	TGTGCCGGCAGTTGGGCTGGGTACGAGCAGTACTTC
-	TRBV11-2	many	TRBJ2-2	CASSFGTWETSIGELFF	TGTGCCAGCAGCTTTGGAACCTGGGAGACTTCAATCGGGGAGCTGTTTTTT
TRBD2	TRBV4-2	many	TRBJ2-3	CASSQAGGATDTQYF	TGTGCCAGCAGCCAAGCGGGGGGTGCGACAGATACGCAGTATTTT
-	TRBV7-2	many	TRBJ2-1	CASSFTGLGGEQFF	TGTGCCAGCAGCTTTACAGGGTTGGGAGGTGAGCAGTTCTTC
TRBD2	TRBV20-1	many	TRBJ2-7	CSAGRTSGSYEQYF	TGCAGTGCTGGCCGGACTAGCGGGAGCTACGAGCAGTACTTC
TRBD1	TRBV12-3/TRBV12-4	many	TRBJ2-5	CASSPKDRARTQYF	TGTGCCAGCAGCCCCAAGGACAGGGCCAGGACCCAGTACTTC
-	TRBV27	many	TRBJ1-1	CASSLSGDRPFNTEAFF	TGTGCCAGCAGTTTATCGGGGGACCGACCCTTTAACACTGAAGCTTTCTTT
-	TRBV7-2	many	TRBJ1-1	CASSLGSGTNTEAFF	TGTGCCAGCAGCTTAGGGTCCGGGACGAACACTGAAGCTTTCTTT
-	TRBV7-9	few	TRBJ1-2	CASSIWTDYGYTF	TGTGCCAGCAGCATCTGGACAGACTATGGCTACACCTTC
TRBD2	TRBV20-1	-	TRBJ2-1	CSARDGTSGDYNEQFF	TGCAGTGCTAGAGATGGGACTAGCGGGGACTACAATGAGCAGTTCTTC
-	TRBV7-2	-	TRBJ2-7	CASNPRDGSYEQYF	TGTGCCAGCAACCCTAGGGACGGATCCTACGAGCAGTACTTC
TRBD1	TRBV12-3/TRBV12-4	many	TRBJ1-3	CASSSHLGQISGNTIYF	TGTGCCAGCAGTTCCCATCTGGGACAGATCTCTGGAAACACCATATATTTT
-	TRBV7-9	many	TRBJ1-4	CASSFGSFNEKLFF	TGTGCCAGCAGCTTCGGGTCTTTTAATGAAAAACTGTTTTTT
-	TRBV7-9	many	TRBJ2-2	CASSFAGSGELFF	TGTGCCAGCAGCTTTGCGGGCAGCGGGGAGCTGTTTTTT
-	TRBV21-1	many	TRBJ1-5	CAAWGGAGQPQHF	TGTGCCGCCTGGGGGGGGGCAGGGCAGCCCCAGCATTTT
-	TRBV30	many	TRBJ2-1	CAWSVQGSEQFF	TGTGCCTGGAGTGTACAGGGTAGTGAGCAGTTCTTC
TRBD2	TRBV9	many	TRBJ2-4	CASSFGLAGESAKNIQYF	TGTGCCAGCAGCTTCGGACTAGCGGGAGAATCGGCCAAAAACATTCAGTACTTC
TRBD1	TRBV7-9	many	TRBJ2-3	CASSLEGADTQYF	TGTGCCAGCAGCTTAGAGGGGGCGGATACGCAGTATTTT
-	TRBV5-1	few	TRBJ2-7	CASSSLFVRGTHSYEQYF	TGCGCCAGCAGCTCACTGTTCGTTCGGGGGACACACTCCTACGAGCAGTACTTC
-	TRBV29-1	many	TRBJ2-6	CSVRTTPGANVLTF	TGCAGCGTAAGGACGACCCCTGGGGCCAACGTCCTGACTTTC
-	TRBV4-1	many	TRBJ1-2	CASSLAAVTGDGYTF	TGCGCCAGCAGCCTCGCGGCTGTTACAGGCGATGGCTACACCTTC
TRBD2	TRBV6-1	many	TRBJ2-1	CASSPYREGEQFF	TGTGCCAGCAGTCCCTATCGGGAGGGTGAGCAGTTCTTC
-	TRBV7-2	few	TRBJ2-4	CASSWPQGGSKNIQYF	TGTGCCAGCAGCTGGCCTCAGGGGGGGAGCAAAAACATTCAGTACTTC
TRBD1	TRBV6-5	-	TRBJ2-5	CASSLTGRETQYF	TGTGCCAGCAGTTTGACAGGGAGAGAGACCCAGTACTTC
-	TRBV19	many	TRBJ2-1	CASSPSLGGDEQFF	TGTGCCAGTAGTCCCTCTCTGGGGGGCGATGAGCAGTTCTTC
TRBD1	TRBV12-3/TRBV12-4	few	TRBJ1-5	CASSTQGLEPRHF	TGTGCCAGCAGTACACAGGGGTTGGAGCCCCGGCATTTT
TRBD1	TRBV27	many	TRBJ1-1	CASSLKRQGDAFF	TGTGCCAGCAGTTTAAAAAGACAGGGGGATGCTTTCTTT
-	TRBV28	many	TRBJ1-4	CASSLFYRDDEKLFF	TGTGCCAGCAGTTTATTTTACAGGGATGATGAAAAACTGTTTTTT
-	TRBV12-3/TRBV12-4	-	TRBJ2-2	CASSLGGATGELFF	TGTGCCAGCAGCCTAGGTGGGGCCACCGGGGAGCTGTTTTTT
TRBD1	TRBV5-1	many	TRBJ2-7	CASSGQGGSYEQYF	TGCGCCAGCAGCGGACAGGGCGGCTCCTACGAGCAGTACTTC
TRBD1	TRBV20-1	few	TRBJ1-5	CSASGTGGNQPQHF	TGCAGTGCCTCCGGGACAGGGGGCAATCAGCCCCAGCATTTT
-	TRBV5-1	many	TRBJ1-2	CASSQAGSDGYTF	TGCGCCAGCAGTCAGGCAGGGAGCGATGGCTACACCTTC
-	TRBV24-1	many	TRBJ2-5	CATSAVAGTQYF	TGTGCCACCTCGGCCGTCGCCGGGACCCAGTACTTC
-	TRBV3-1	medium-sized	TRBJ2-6	CASSQGDRFLSGANVLTF	TGTGCCAGCAGCCAAGGTGACAGATTTCTTTCTGGGGCCAACGTCCTGACTTTC
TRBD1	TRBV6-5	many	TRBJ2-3	CASKPGGFIPDTQYF	TGTGCCAGCAAGCCAGGGGGCTTCATCCCAGATACGCAGTATTTT
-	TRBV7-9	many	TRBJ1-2	CASSIQTSYGYTF	TGTGCCAGTAGTATTCAGACTTCTTATGGCTACACCTTC
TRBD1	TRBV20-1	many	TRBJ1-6	CSAHRGISYNSPLHF	TGCAGTGCTCACAGGGGTATCTCCTATAATTCACCCCTCCACTTT
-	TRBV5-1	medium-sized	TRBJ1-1	CASARQAENTEAFF	TGCGCCAGCGCCCGACAGGCAGAGAACACTGAAGCTTTCTTT
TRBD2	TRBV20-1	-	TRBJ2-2	CSARRGSGELFF	TGCAGTGCTAGGCGGGGGAGCGGGGAGCTGTTTTTT
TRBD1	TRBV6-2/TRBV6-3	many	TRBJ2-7	CASSYLTGGSYEQYF	TGTGCCAGCAGTTACTTGACAGGGGGCTCCTACGAGCAGTACTTC
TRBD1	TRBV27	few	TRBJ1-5	CASSLQGDNQPQHF	TGTGCCAGCAGTCTCCAGGGGGACAATCAGCCCCAGCATTTT
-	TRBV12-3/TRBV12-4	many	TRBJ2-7	CASSLDRRVEYF	TGTGCCAGCAGTTTGGATCGCAGGGTAGAGTACTTC
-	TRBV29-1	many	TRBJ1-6	CSVPLEGGNSPLHF	TGCAGCGTTCCCCTAGAGGGAGGTAATTCACCCCTCCACTTT
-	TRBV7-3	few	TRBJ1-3	CASSSGTSGNTIYF	TGTGCCAGCAGCTCTGGGACATCTGGAAACACCATATATTTT
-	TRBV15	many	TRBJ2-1	CATSTRDGYNEQFF	TGTGCCACCAGCACACGGGACGGATACAATGAGCAGTTCTTC
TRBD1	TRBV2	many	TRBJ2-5	CASMGQGTETQYF	TGTGCCAGCATGGGACAGGGGACAGAGACCCAGTACTTC
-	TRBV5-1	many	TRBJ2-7	CATSPGSSYEQYF	TGCGCCACCTCCCCGGGGAGCTCCTACGAGCAGTACTTC